This entry describes one T cell receptor (beta chain). No antigen is known for it. This sample was included in a study of cytomegalovirus exposure and HLA in healthy donors. Points from the study as a whole: Prediction of most subjects' HLA-A and HLA-B alleles by TCR beta sequences was reportedly accurate. Later on, a genetic analysis was performed. It linked a missense variant in DCLRE1C with V- and J-gene trimming of TCR beta. Within the data, a cluster of highly shared sequence variants was likely a sequencing artifact.

The CDR3 consists of 16 residues. From germline, CDR1 is MNHEY and CDR2 SVGAGI. The junction had 3 bases not matched to a gene; V was cut back by 0 bases and J by 2 bases. 13 Jbeta primers and 60 Vbeta primers were used for the PCR. Per the original data handling: In a later analysis, around 11 million of about 80 million unique beta chains occurred in at least two donors. Clones were read by immunoSEQ multiplex PCR, and TCRdb kept only the in-frame ones, dropping some. D and trimming come from the DNA, and the V and J calls and clone size come from that table. The table includes 100,000 to 150,000 clones, about 80% detected once.

The chain uses TRBV6-5 and TRBJ1-2, with 10 bases lining up with TRBD1. The sequencing sample was made of PBMCs. This receptor was obtained from a woman aged 45-59 years in good health and CMV-seropositive. The DNA for the CDR3 is TGTGCCAGCAGTTACTCGACAGGGGGCGTAAACTATGGCTACACCTTC. Encoded protein: CASSYSTGGVNYGYTF.